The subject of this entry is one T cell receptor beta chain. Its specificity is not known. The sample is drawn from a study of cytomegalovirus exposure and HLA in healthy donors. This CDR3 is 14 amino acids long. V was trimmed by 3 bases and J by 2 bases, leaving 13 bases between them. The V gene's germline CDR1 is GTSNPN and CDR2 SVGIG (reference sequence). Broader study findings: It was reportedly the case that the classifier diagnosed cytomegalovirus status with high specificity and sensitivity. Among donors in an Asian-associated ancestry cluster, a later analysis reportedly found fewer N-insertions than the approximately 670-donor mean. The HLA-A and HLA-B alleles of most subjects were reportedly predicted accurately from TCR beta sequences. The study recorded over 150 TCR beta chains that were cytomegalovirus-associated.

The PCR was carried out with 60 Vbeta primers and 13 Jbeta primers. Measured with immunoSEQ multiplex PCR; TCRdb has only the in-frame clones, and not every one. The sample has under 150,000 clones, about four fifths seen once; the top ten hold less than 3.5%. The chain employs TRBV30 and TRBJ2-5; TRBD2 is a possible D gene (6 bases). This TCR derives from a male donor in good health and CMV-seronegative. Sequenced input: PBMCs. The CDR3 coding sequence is TGTGCCTGGAGAATTAGGGCGGGACAAGAGACCCAGTACTTC. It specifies CAWRIRAGQETQYF.